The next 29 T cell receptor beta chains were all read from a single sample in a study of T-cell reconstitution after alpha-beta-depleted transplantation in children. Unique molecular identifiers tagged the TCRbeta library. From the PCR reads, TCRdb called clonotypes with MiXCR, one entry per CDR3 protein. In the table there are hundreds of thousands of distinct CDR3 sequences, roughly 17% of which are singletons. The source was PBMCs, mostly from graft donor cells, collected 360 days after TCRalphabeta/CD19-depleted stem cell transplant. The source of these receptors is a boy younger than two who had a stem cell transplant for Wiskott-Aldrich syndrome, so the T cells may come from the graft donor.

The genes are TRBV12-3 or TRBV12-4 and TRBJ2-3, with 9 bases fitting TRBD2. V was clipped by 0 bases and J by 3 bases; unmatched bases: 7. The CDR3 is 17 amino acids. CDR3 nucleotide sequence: TGTGCCAGCAGTTTAGCGCATGGCGGGGGGGCAACAGATACGCAGTATTTT. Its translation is CASSLAHGGGATDTQYF.

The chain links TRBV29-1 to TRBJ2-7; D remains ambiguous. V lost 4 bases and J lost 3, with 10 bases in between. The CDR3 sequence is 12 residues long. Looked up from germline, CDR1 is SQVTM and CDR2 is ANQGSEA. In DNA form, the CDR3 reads TGCAGCGTTGGAGGCAGGAGCTACGAGCAGTACTTC. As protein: CSVGGRSYEQYF.

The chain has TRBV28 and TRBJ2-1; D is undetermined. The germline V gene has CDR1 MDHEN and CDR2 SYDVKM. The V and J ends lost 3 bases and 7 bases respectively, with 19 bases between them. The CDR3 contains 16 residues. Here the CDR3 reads CASSFLSTVLLNEQFF. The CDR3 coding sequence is TGTGCCAGCAGTTTCCTCTCAACTGTGCTTTTGAATGAGCAGTTCTTC.

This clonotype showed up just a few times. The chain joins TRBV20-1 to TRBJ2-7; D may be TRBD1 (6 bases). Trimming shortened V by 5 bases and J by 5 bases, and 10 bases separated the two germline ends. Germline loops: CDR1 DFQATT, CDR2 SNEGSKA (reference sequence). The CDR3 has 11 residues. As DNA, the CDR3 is TGCAGTGCTTACTACAGGGACGAGCAGTACTTC. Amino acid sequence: CSAYYRDEQYF.

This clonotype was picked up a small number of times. The CDR3 loop is CASSLVVKQETQYF. The CDR3 DNA is TGTGCCAGCAGCTTAGTAGTCAAACAAGAGACCCAGTACTTC. The chain couples TRBV7-2 to TRBJ2-5; no definite D call. This CDR3 contains 14 residues. V was shortened by 1 base and J by 2 bases, with 8 bases between the two germline ends. The germline CDR1 and CDR2 sequences are SGHTA and FQGNSA.

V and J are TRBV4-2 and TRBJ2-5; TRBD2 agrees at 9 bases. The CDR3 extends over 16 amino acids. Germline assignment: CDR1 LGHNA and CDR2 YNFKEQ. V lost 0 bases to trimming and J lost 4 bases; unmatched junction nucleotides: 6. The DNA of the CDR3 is TGTGCCAGCAGCCAAGACGGCGGGGGGGCGGGAGAGACCCAGTACTTC. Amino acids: CASSQDGGGAGETQYF.

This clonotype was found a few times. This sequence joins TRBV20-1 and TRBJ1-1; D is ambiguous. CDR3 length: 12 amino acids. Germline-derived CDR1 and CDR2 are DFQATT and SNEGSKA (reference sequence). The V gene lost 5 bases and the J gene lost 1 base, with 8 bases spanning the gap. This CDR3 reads CSAAPGNTEAFF. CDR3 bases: TGCAGTGCTGCCCCAGGGAACACTGAAGCTTTCTTT.

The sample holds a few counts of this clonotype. Here the CDR3 DNA reads TGTGCCAGCAGGGACAGACCTAGCGGGATGAACAATGAGCAGTTCTTC. Translation: CASRDRPSGMNNEQFF. The V and J genes are TRBV4-2 and TRBJ2-1; TRBD2 aligns across 9 bases. CDR1 and CDR2 (germline): LGHNA, YNFKEQ. V dropped 6 bases and J dropped 5; count of bases not matched to a gene: 11. The CDR3 totals 16 residues.

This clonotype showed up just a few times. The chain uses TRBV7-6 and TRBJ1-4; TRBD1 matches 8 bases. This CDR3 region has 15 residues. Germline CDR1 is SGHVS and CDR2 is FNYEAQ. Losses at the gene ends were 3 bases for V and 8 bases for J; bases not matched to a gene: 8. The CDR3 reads CASSFGGTGGEKLFF. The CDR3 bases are TGTGCCAGCAGCTTTGGGGGGACAGGAGGGGAAAAACTGTTTTTT.

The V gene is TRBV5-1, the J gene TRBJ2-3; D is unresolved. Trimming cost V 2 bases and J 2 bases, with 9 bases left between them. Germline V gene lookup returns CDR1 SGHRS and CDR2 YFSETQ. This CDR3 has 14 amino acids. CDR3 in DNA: TGCGCCAGCAGCTTACGGGCAGCCACAGATACGCAGTATTTT. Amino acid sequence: CASSLRAATDTQYF.

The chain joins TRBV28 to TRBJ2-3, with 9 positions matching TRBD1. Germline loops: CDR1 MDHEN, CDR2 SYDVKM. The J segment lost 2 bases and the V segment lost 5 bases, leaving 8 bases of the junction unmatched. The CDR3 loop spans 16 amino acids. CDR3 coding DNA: TGTGCCAGCAGTGATCCGGGACAGGGCTACACAGATACGCAGTATTTT. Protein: CASSDPGQGYTDTQYF.

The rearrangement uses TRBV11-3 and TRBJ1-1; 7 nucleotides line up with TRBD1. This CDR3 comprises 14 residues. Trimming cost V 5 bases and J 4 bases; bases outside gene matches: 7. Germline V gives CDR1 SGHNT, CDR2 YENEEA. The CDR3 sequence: CASSPGTVSTEAFF. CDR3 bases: TGTGCCAGCAGCCCCGGGACAGTCAGCACTGAAGCTTTCTTT.

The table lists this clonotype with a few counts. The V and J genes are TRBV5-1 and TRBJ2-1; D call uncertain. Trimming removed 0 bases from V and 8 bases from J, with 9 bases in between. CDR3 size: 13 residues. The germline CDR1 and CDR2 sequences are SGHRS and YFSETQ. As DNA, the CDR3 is TGCGCCAGCAGCTTGGCCGTGGGCTATGAGCAGTTCTTC. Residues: CASSLAVGYEQFF.

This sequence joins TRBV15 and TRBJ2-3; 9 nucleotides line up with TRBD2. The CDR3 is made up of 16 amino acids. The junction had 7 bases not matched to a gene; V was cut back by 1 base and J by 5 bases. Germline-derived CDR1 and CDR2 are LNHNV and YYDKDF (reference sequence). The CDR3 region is CATSRGETSGIDTQYF. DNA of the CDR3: TGTGCCACCAGCAGAGGAGAGACTAGCGGAATAGATACGCAGTATTTT.

CDR3 sequence (DNA): TGTGCCACCAGTGACGGACTCCGGGGGGAGCAGTACTTC. Translation: CATSDGLRGEQYF. The chain recombines TRBV24-1 with TRBJ2-7; tentatively, D is TRBD2 (6 bases). Trimming removed 4 bases at V and 7 bases at J, with 13 bases between. The CDR3 totals 13 residues. CDR1 and CDR2 from the germline V gene are KGHDR and SFDVKD.

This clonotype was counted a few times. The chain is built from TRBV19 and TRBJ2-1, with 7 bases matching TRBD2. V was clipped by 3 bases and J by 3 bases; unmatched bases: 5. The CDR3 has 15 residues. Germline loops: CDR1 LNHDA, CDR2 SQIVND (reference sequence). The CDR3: CASSILASGYNEQFF. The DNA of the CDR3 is TGTGCCAGTAGTATTTTGGCTAGCGGCTACAATGAGCAGTTCTTC.

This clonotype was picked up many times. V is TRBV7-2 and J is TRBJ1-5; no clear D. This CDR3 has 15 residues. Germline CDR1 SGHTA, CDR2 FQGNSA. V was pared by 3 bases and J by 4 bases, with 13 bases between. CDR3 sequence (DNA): TGTGCCAGCAGCTTTGGCTGGCTACCGAATCAGCCCCAGCATTTT. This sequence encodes CASSFGWLPNQPQHF. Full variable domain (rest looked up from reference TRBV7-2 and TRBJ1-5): GAGVSQSPSNKVTEKGKDVELRCDPISGHTALYWYRQSLGQGLEFLIYFQGNSAPDKSGLPSDRFSAERTGGSVSTLTIQRTQQEDSAVYLCASSFGWLPNQPQHFGDGTRLSIL.

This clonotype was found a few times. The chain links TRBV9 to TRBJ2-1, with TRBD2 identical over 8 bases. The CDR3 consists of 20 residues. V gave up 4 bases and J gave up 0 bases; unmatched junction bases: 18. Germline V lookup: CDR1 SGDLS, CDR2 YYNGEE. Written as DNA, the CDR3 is TGTGCCAGCAGCCCCTCCGGGACTAGACGCCGGGTTAGCTCCTACAATGAGCAGTTCTTC. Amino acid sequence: CASSPSGTRRRVSSYNEQFF. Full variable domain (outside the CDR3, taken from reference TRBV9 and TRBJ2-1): DSGVTQTPKHLITATGQRVTLRCSPRSGDLSVYWYQQSLDQGLQFLIQYYNGEERAKGNILERFSAQQFPDLHSELNLSSLELGDSALYFCASSPSGTRRRVSSYNEQFFGPGTRLTVL.

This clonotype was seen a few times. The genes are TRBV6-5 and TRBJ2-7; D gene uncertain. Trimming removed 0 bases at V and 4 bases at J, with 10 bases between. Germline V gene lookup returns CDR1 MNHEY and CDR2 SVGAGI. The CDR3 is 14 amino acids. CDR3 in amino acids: CASSYSPGRYEQYF. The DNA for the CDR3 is TGTGCCAGCAGTTACTCCCCAGGTAGATACGAGCAGTACTTC.

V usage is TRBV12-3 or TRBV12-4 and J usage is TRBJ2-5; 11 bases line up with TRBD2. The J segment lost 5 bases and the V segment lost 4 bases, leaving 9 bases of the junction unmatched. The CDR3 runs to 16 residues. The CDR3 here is CASSWGKLAGAETQYF. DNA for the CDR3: TGTGCCAGCAGTTGGGGAAAACTAGCGGGAGCGGAGACCCAGTACTTC.

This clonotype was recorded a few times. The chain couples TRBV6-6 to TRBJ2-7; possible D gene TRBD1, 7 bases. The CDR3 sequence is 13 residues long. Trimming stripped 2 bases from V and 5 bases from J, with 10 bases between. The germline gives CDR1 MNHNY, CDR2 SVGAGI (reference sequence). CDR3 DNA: TGTGCCAGCAGTTACGACAGGGAGGACGAGCAGTACTTC. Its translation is CASSYDREDEQYF.

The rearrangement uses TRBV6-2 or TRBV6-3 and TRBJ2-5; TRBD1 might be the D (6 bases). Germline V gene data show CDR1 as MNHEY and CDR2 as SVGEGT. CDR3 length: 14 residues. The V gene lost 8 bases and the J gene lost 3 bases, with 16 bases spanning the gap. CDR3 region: CASSQGHLKETQYF. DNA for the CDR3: TGTGCCAGCTCCCAGGGACACTTAAAAGAGACCCAGTACTTC.

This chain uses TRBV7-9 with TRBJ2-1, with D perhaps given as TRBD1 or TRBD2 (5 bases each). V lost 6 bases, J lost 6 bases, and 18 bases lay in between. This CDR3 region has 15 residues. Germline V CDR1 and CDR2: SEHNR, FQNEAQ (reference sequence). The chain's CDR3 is CASRPVGGKANEQFF. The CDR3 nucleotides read TGTGCCAGCAGGCCGGTTGGGGGAAAGGCCAATGAGCAGTTCTTC.

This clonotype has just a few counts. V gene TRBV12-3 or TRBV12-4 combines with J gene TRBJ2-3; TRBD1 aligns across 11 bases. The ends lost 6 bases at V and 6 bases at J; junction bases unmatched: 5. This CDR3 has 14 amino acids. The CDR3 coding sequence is TGTGCCAGCAGGAAGGACAGGGGGCGGGATACGCAGTATTTT. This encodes CASRKDRGRDTQYF.

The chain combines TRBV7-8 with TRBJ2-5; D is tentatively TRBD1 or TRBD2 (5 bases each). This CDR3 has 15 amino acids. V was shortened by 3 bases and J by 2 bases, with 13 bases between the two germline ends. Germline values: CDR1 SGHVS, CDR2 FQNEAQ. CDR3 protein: CASSLWAWGQETQYF. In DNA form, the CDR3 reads TGTGCCAGCAGCTTGTGGGCCTGGGGGCAAGAGACCCAGTACTTC.

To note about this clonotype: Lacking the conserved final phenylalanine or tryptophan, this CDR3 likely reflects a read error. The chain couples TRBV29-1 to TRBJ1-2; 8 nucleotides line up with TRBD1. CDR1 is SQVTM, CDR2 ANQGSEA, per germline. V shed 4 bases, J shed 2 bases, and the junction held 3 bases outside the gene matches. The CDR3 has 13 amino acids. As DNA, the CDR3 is TGCAGCGTTGGGACAGGGTTCAACTATGGCTACACCTTA. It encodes CSVGTGFNYGYTL.

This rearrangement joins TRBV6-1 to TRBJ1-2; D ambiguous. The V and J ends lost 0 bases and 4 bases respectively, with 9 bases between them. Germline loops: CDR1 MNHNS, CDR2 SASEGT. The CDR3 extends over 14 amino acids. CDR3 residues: CASSEASSPYGYTF. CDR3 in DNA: TGTGCCAGCAGTGAAGCTTCCAGCCCCTATGGCTACACCTTC.

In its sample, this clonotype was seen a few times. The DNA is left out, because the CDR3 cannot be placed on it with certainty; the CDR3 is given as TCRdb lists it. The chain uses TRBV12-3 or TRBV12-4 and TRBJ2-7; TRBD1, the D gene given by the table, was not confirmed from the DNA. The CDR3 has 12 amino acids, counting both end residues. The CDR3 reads CASSFATGAPSF.

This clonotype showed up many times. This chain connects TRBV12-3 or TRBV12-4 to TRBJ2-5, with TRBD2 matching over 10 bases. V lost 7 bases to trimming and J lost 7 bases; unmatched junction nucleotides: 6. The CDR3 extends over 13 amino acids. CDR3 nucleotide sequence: TGTGCCAGCAACCTAGCGGGAGCCGGGACCCAGTACTTC. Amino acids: CASNLAGAGTQYF.